This T cell receptor (beta chain) was recorded in a study of Ad26.COV2.S vaccination and SARS-CoV-2 variants. Sequencing was performed with immunoSEQ multiplex PCR; in TCRdb, only in-frame clones are kept and a portion is missing. Here the sample spans 300,000 to 350,000 clones, just over 85% being singletons. Germline CDR1 reads ENHRY; CDR2 reads SYGVKD. The CDR3 totals 13 residues. V was clipped by 10 bases and J by 0 bases, with 10 bases between them. Treatment specified: roughly 20 received Ad26.COV2.S at low or high dose, single or two shots; about five received placebo; per-sample allocation not given. Samples analyzed were those drawn on day 63 after the first vaccine or placebo injection.

This receptor was taken from a person between 18 and 59 years old who received the Ad26.COV2.S COVID-19 vaccine or a placebo. V usage is TRBV10-3 and J usage is TRBJ1-3, with D hard to call. The sequencing used peripheral blood, collected in a trial of Ad26.COV2.S vaccine versus placebo. The CDR3 here is CASGVNSGNTIYF. DNA for the CDR3: TGTGCCAGTGGGGTCAACTCTGGAAACACCATATATTTT.